The present T cell receptor (beta chain) was sequenced within a study of OX40 agonist ivuxolimab in advanced cancers. The table came from immunoSEQ multiplex PCR; TCRdb's copy has only in-frame clones and leaves some out. The table records fewer than 45,000 clones, around three quarters of them present only once. Germline CDR1 is KGHSH and CDR2 is LQKENI. V was pared by 1 base and J by 5 bases, with 18 bases between. This CDR3 contains 16 residues. A history of autoimmune disease or systemic immunosuppression excluded patients. The chain has TRBV18 and TRBJ2-7; D gene uncertain. The material was CD4+ or CD8+ T cells sorted from blood, obtained in a trial of the OX40 agonist ivuxolimab. The clonotype was recovered from an adult with an advanced solid tumor such as melanoma, head and neck, liver or kidney cancer. The CDR3 spells CASSPRPVDRMHEQYF. The CDR3 nucleotides read TGTGCCAGCTCACCACGTCCGGTGGACCGCATGCACGAGCAGTACTTC.